The next 10 T cell receptor beta chains were all read from a single sample in a study of neurological immune-mediated disorders. TCRdb reprocessed the 5' RACE reads via MiXCR and lists one record per CDR3 protein. Counted here are roughly 66,000 distinct CDR3 sequences, roughly 4.5% occurring once; the ten biggest clones make up roughly 2.2%. Sequenced sample: PBMCs. Every receptor here comes from a woman aged 70-85 years with multiple sclerosis.

This clonotype has at least ten counts. The rearrangement links TRBV20-1 to TRBJ2-4; 11 bases are shared with TRBD2. CDR1 DFQATT and CDR2 SNEGSKA come from the germline V gene (reference sequence). The ends lost 5 bases at V and 6 bases at J; junction bases unmatched: 6. This CDR3 region has 14 residues. CDR3 sequence: CSALAGGFGNIQYF. The CDR3 coding sequence is TGCAGTGCTCTAGCGGGAGGTTTTGGAAACATTCAGTACTTC.

Ten or more counts support this clonotype. CDR3 amino acids: CASSVDSSTQPQHF. The CDR3 DNA is TGTGCCAGCAGCGTAGACTCTTCCACTCAGCCCCAGCATTTT. The chain combines TRBV9 with TRBJ1-5; no clear D. Trimming took off 0 bases at V and 6 bases at J, with 10 bases between the two ends. From germline, CDR1 is SGDLS and CDR2 YYNGEE. This CDR3 spans 14 amino acids. The full variable domain, its missing parts supplied by reference TRBV9 and TRBJ1-5, is DSGVTQTPKHLITATGQRVTLRCSPRSGDLSVYWYQQSLDQGLQFLIQYYNGEERAKGNILERFSAQQFPDLHSELNLSSLELGDSALYFCASSVDSSTQPQHFGDGTRLSIL.

This clonotype was observed many times. V and J are TRBV7-9 and TRBJ1-2, with D unresolved. This CDR3 contains 13 residues. Trimming removed 3 bases at V and 8 bases at J, with 13 bases between. In germline, CDR1 is SEHNR, CDR2 FQNEAQ (reference sequence). CDR3 bases: TGTGCCAGCAGCTTTGGAGGGAGGGAAGGCTACACCTTC. Its translation is CASSFGGREGYTF.

This clonotype was found many times. CDR3 nucleotide sequence: TGTGCCAGCAGCCCGGGGGGGCCCAGGTCTGGGGCCAACGTCCTGACTTTC. Residues: CASSPGGPRSGANVLTF. The chain couples TRBV5-5 to TRBJ2-6, with TRBD2 identical over 8 bases. Unmatched junction bases numbered 7, after V lost 4 bases and J lost 1 base. CDR3 length equals 17 residues. From germline, CDR1 is SGHKS and CDR2 YYEKEE (reference sequence).

Ten or more counts support this clonotype. The chain is built from TRBV27 and TRBJ1-1; maybe TRBD1 (6 bases). CDR3 size: 14 residues. The germline V gene encodes CDR1 MNHEY and CDR2 SMNVEV (reference sequence). Between the trimmed V and J ends, which lost 6 bases and 4 bases, there was a span of 15 bases. CDR3 loop: CASSYRVKGTEAFF. In DNA, the CDR3 is TGTGCCAGCAGCTACAGGGTGAAAGGCACTGAAGCTTTCTTT.

In its sample, this clonotype was seen many times. This chain joins TRBV27 and TRBJ2-7, with TRBD1 matching 9 bases. The CDR3 is 15 residues long. Looked up from germline, CDR1 is MNHEY and CDR2 is SMNVEV (reference sequence). V lost 2 bases and J lost 1; bases outside the gene matches: 3. CDR3 bases: TGTGCCAGCAGTTTAAAACAGGGGGCATCCTACGAGCAGTACTTC. Protein product: CASSLKQGASYEQYF.

This clonotype was seen a handful of times. The rearrangement links TRBV20-1 to TRBJ2-2, with TRBD1 identical over 9 bases. The CDR3 is 14 residues long. Germline CDR1 DFQATT, CDR2 SNEGSKA (reference sequence). V shed 3 bases, J shed 1 base, and the junction held 0 bases outside the gene matches. CDR3 sequence (DNA): TGCAGTGCTAGGGGACAGGGGAACACCGGGGAGCTGTTTTTT. Amino acids: CSARGQGNTGELFF.

This clonotype was recorded many times. The rearrangement links TRBV7-2 to TRBJ1-1; a possible D gene is TRBD1 (5 bases). V was trimmed by 1 base and J by 7 bases, leaving 7 bases between them. Germline-derived CDR1 and CDR2 are SGHTA and FQGNSA. CDR3 length: 12 amino acids. CDR3 nucleotides: TGTGCCAGCAGCTTAGGGGGGAATGAAGCTTTCTTT. It yields the protein CASSLGGNEAFF.

This clonotype was seen repeatedly, ten times or more. V is TRBV5-1 and J is TRBJ2-1; tentative D call: TRBD1 (6 bases). CDR1 SGHRS and CDR2 YFSETQ come from the germline V gene. With 2 bases removed from V and 2 bases from J, the gap between germline ends came to 17 bases. This CDR3 is built from 17 residues. The CDR3 region is CASSLKQQGKTYNEQFF. The CDR3 DNA sequence: TGCGCCAGCAGCTTAAAACAACAGGGAAAAACCTACAATGAGCAGTTCTTC.

This clonotype was detected many times. The chain uses TRBV7-2 and TRBJ1-3; D possibly corresponds to TRBD1 (5 bases). The V and J ends lost 5 bases and 0 bases respectively, with 8 bases between them. The CDR3 loop spans 14 amino acids. Germline lookup yields CDR1 SGHTA and CDR2 FQGNSA. The chain's CDR3 is CASSRDYSGNTIYF. DNA of the CDR3: TGTGCCAGCAGCAGGGACTACTCTGGAAACACCATATATTTT.